This T cell receptor (beta chain) was captured by sequencing in a study of cytomegalovirus exposure and HLA in healthy donors. This PCR relied on a set of 60 Vbeta primers and 13 Jbeta primers. The method was immunoSEQ multiplex PCR; TCRdb's version includes in-frame clones alone and lacks a portion of them. The sample contains roughly 250,000 clones, 72% of which appear only once. Overall study findings and caveats: CMV serostatus stood as the only immune exposure information on hand.

Turning to this clone: Antigen specificity is unknown. This same CDR3 is encoded by further DNA sequences in the sample.

The sequence came from a female donor in good health and CMV-seronegative. The sample taken for sequencing was PBMCs.

The CDR3 region is CASSLGIAGGPNEQFF. The DNA of the CDR3 is TGTGCCAGCAGCTTAGGAATAGCGGGAGGGCCGAATGAGCAGTTCTTC. The chain links TRBV7-7 to TRBJ2-1, with 11 bases matching TRBD2. Germline CDR1 reads SSHAT; CDR2 reads FNYEAQ (reference sequence). The CDR3 is 16 amino acids. Trimming cost V 1 base and J 7 bases; bases outside gene matches: 6.